These 12 T cell receptor beta chains came from one sample sequenced in a study of tumor and adjacent non-tumor tissue in lung cancer. RNA was extracted from bulk tissue without any cell sorting. A modified ARM-PCR protocol with three rounds of nested PCR amplified TCRbeta. MiXCR, applied by TCRdb to the multiplex PCR reads, yields one record per CDR3 protein. The sample comprises about 93,000 distinct CDR3 sequences, approximately 65% of which are singletons, and 18% rests with the top ten. The sequencing sample was made of lung tumor tissue. The origin of the receptors is a man in his fifties or sixties with non-small cell lung cancer.

A remark on this clonotype: Its ends do not fully match the called genes, so a read error is possible. The V and J genes are TRBV29-1 and TRBJ1-2; D not resolved. Germline V gene data show CDR1 as SQVTM and CDR2 as ANQGSEA. The CDR3 sequence is 13 residues long. The CDR3 region is CSVEGSANNGYTF. In nucleotides, the CDR3 is TGCAGCGTTGAGGGCAGCGCTAACAATGGCTACACATTC.

About this clonotype: This may stem from a read error, because a much larger clone lies one nucleotide away. The chain uses TRBV12-3 or TRBV12-4 and TRBJ2-6; 8 bases map to TRBD1. The V segment lost 6 bases and the J segment 1 base; nucleotides outside the gene matches: 8. The CDR3 contains 17 residues. This CDR3 reads CASSRGQVNSGANVLTF. The CDR3 DNA follows: TGTGCCAGCAGCCGGGGACAGGTAAATTCTGGGGCCAACGTCCTGACTTTC.

The chain employs TRBV10-1 and TRBJ2-1; tentative D call: TRBD2 (6 bases). V gave up 3 bases and J gave up 9 bases, with 15 bases separating them. From germline, CDR1 is WNHNN and CDR2 SYGVQD (reference sequence). The CDR3 length is 14 residues. CDR3 in DNA: TGCGCCAGCAGTGACGGTCTAGCGCATGCTGAGCAGTTCTTC. Its translation is CASSDGLAHAEQFF.

This clonotype appeared many times. The V call is TRBV4-1, the J call TRBJ2-3; D remains unclear. CDR1 and CDR2 from the germline V gene are MGHRA and YSYEKL. Trimming cost V 4 bases and J 0 bases, with 5 bases left between them. The CDR3 sequence is 13 residues long. Here the CDR3 DNA reads TGCGCCAGCAGCCCCCCTAGCACAGATACGCAGTATTTT. Translating gives CASSPPSTDTQYF.

This clonotype was detected ten times or more. The genes are TRBV12-3 or TRBV12-4 and TRBJ1-5, with D unclear. The CDR3 runs 13 residues. Trimming stripped 4 bases from V and 4 bases from J, with 8 bases between. DNA for the CDR3: TGTGCCAGCAGTTCCGGGAATAATCAGCCCCAGCATTTT. Its protein is CASSSGNNQPQHF.

As regards this clonotype: An end of the junction does not agree with germline; a read error may underlie this. The chain carries TRBV4-2 and TRBJ1-2; no firm D call. This CDR3 is built from 15 residues. Germline V gene sequence: CDR1 LGHNA, CDR2 YNFKEQ. CDR3 in DNA: TGTGCCAGCAGCCAAGTGTCATGGGTGGACTATGGCTACACTTTC. It encodes CASSQVSWVDYGYTF.

Notes on this clonotype: A read error may account for a junction end that differs from germline. V usage is TRBV11-2 and J usage is TRBJ1-1; perhaps TRBD1 as D (5 bases). Germline V lookup: CDR1 SGHAT, CDR2 FQNNGV. This CDR3 region has 15 residues. In DNA, the CDR3 is TGTGCCAGTAGAGTGGGGGATTTCACGAACACTGAAACTTTCTTC. It specifies CASRVGDFTNTETFF.

In regard to this clonotype: The junction and the germline gene differ at one end; a read error may be behind it. This chain uses TRBV20-1 with TRBJ2-3; no clear D gene. In germline, CDR1 is DFQATT, CDR2 SNEGSKA (reference sequence). The CDR3 is 12 residues long. The DNA of the CDR3 is TGCAGTGCTGGGATAGGTCCCGATACTCAGTATTTT. Amino acids: CSAGIGPDTQYF.

The chain joins TRBV5-1 to TRBJ2-7, with D perhaps TRBD1 (5 bases). Trimming stripped 0 bases from V and 0 bases from J, with 7 bases between. Germline CDR1 SGHRS, CDR2 YFSETQ. The CDR3 loop spans 14 amino acids. The CDR3 coding sequence is TGCGCCAGCAGCTTGGTCGACAGCTCCTACGAGCAGTACTTC. Encoded protein: CASSLVDSSYEQYF.

As to this clonotype: A junction boundary mismatches the germline segment, possibly from a read error. The chain employs TRBV4-1 and TRBJ1-2, with a possible D match to TRBD1 (5 bases). In germline, CDR1 is MGHRA, CDR2 YSYEKL. The CDR3 is 15 amino acids. The CDR3 DNA reads TGCGCCAGCAACCAAGATTTACTCGAGGGGAGAGGATACACCTTC. Its protein product is CASNQDLLEGRGYTF.

This clonotype was counted many times. V and J are TRBV7-9 and TRBJ1-1; D remains unclear. CDR3 length: 12 residues. Germline CDR1 is SEHNR and CDR2 is FQNEAQ (reference sequence). Trimming took off 5 bases at V and 8 bases at J, with 12 bases between the two ends. The CDR3 nucleotides are TGTGCCAGCAGCCGATTCGGGGTCGAAGCTTTCTTT. It codes for CASSRFGVEAFF.

The chain carries TRBV28 and TRBJ2-5; 7 bases map to TRBD2. V was pared by 3 bases and J by 2 bases, with 15 bases of the junction left unmatched. The CDR3 contains 18 residues. The germline CDR1 and CDR2 sequences are MDHEN and SYDVKM. CDR3 sequence (DNA): TGTGCCAGCAGTTTGCAAGGGACCTTTGGGGGGGTTCAAGAGACCCAGTACTTC. Protein sequence: CASSLQGTFGGVQETQYF.